These T cell receptor beta chains were read from a single sample in a study of CXCR3-negative and CXCR3-positive naive CD8 T cells. From the 5' RACE reads, TCRdb lists one entry per CDR3 protein and no DNA. Seen in this sample are approximately 10,000 distinct CDR3 sequences; the ten most common clones hold roughly 1.9%. The sample consisted of naive CXCR3- CD8+ T cells from blood. The receptors were gathered from a human donor in good health. Some clones in this sample may be carry-over from other donors' samples. Each CDR3 is given with its conserved first and last residue. Clone size is not always given. Where it is, it says once, few, many or a class for expanded clones.

V	J	size	CDR3
TRBV7-2	TRBJ2-1	-	CASSLTDEQFF
TRBV25-1	TRBJ2-5	-	CASSEDLGRGLQETQYF
TRBV20-1	TRBJ1-5	-	CSAGRSSNQPQHF
TRBV11-2	TRBJ1-5	-	CASSDEGEQPQHF
TRBV6-5	TRBJ1-1	medium-sized	CASSSHLGDIGTEAFF
TRBV29-1	TRBJ2-5	-	CSVAGASVETQYF
TRBV7-2	TRBJ2-3	-	CASSSRADTQYF
TRBV25-1	TRBJ2-7	-	CASRGQGLIDEQYF
TRBV7-9	TRBJ2-3	-	CASSFGTASTDTQYF
TRBV29-1	TRBJ1-2	-	CSVVRQYGYTF
TRBV4-3	TRBJ2-5	medium-sized	CASSQEGPGGVETQYF
TRBV28	TRBJ1-4	medium-sized	CASSFPPTGNDEKLFF
TRBV4-1	TRBJ2-1	-	CASSQDDPLEKIYNEQFF
TRBV9	TRBJ2-3	-	CASSPSGGGTDTQYF
TRBV6-5	TRBJ2-3	-	CASQVGLAAADTQYF
TRBV29-1	TRBJ2-1	-	CSVYRGLGNEQFF
TRBV20-1	TRBJ2-7	medium-sized	CSAPGTVVSYEQYF
TRBV12-3/TRBV12-4	TRBJ1-3	-	CASSSLGPSGNTIYF
TRBV4-1	TRBJ2-1	medium-sized	CASSQEGTSGRSSYNEQFF
TRBV24-1	TRBJ2-1	medium-sized	CATSDFAGESYNEQFF
TRBV10-1	TRBJ2-1	-	CASSEGSSSYNEQFF
TRBV3-1	TRBJ2-1	medium-sized	CASSPKAGTVAYNEQFF
TRBV2	TRBJ1-5	-	CASEPRGYSNNQPQHF